These 23 T cell receptor beta chains came from one sample sequenced in a study of Ad26.COV2.S vaccination and SARS-CoV-2 variants. The table came from immunoSEQ multiplex PCR; TCRdb's copy has only in-frame clones and leaves some out. This sample carries 410,000 or so clones, about nine tenths of them seen once, and the ten largest clones take over 9%. Treatment here: roughly 18 received Ad26.COV2.S at low or high dose, single or two shots; about 5 received placebo; per-sample allocation not given. The study sampled participants on day 63 after the first vaccine or placebo injection. Specimen: peripheral blood, collected in a trial of Ad26.COV2.S vaccine versus placebo. The receptors here all came from a person aged 18-65 years who received the Ad26.COV2.S COVID-19 vaccine or a placebo.

This chain connects TRBV6-5 to TRBJ2-5; a weak D match, TRBD2 (5 bases). The CDR3 covers 14 residues. V lost 4 bases, J lost 5 bases, and 14 bases lay in between. Per germline, CDR1 MNHEY and CDR2 SVGAGI. In nucleotides, the CDR3 is TGTGCCAGCAGTTTGGTGGGAGTGAGGGAGACCCAGTACTTC. Protein sequence: CASSLVGVRETQYF.

The chain employs TRBV28 and TRBJ2-1; TRBD2 agrees at 10 bases. V shed 5 bases, J shed 5 bases, and the junction held 6 bases outside the gene matches. CDR3 length: 15 residues. CDR1 is MDHEN and CDR2 is SYDVKM in the germline V gene. CDR3 in DNA: TGTGCCAGCAGTGAGATAGCGGGAGGAAACAATGAGCAGTTCTTC. Translating it yields CASSEIAGGNNEQFF.

The rearrangement uses TRBV3-1 (or the pseudogene TRBV3-2) and TRBJ1-6, with 7 positions matching TRBD1. The V and J ends lost 7 bases and 10 bases, in that order; junction bases with no gene match: 13. The CDR3 runs 15 residues. Germline loops: CDR1 LGHDT, CDR2 YNNKEL (reference sequence). CDR3 DNA: TGTGCCAGCACCCCCCGGACAGGTTCGGGATCACCCCTCCACTTT. Translation gives CASTPRTGSGSPLHF.

This clone occurred once. Mismatch with germline at one junction end may stem from a read error. This chain links TRBV18 with TRBJ1-2, with D perhaps TRBD1 (5 bases). Germline-derived CDR1 and CDR2 are KGHSH and LQKENI. The CDR3 runs to 16 residues. CDR3 in DNA: TGTGCCAGCTCACCACCGTCGAGTTCCGGGACTGGTGGCGACACCTTC. Translated: CASSPPSSSGTGGDTF.

J is TRBJ2-1 and V is TRBV2; TRBD1 matches at 9 bases. Per the germline V gene, CDR1 is SNHLY and CDR2 is FYNNEI. The CDR3 sequence is 15 residues long. V shed 7 bases and J 3 bases; nucleotides not matched to a gene: 7. CDR3: CASTPGQGIYNEQFF. CDR3 bases: TGTGCCAGCACCCCGGGACAGGGAATCTACAATGAGCAGTTCTTC.

This sequence joins TRBV6-2 or TRBV6-3 and TRBJ2-3, with D unclear. The CDR3 loop spans 15 amino acids. The germline V gene encodes CDR1 MNHEY and CDR2 SVGEGT. Deletions cut 4 bases from V and 4 bases from J, with 15 bases between. CDR3 region: CASSFWGTGADTQYF. In DNA, the CDR3 is TGTGCCAGCAGTTTCTGGGGTACTGGCGCAGATACGCAGTATTTT.

The CDR3 bases are TGTGCCAGCAGTGAGTCAGGGGCGGGCAATGAGCAGTTCTTC. This codes for CASSESGAGNEQFF. The chain has TRBV2 and TRBJ2-1, with D maybe TRBD1 (6 bases). The CDR3 totals 14 residues. In germline, CDR1 is SNHLY, CDR2 FYNNEI. Trimming took off 3 bases at V and 6 bases at J, with 12 bases between the two ends.

The chain links TRBV2 to TRBJ2-2, with 7 bases lining up with TRBD2. Germline V gives CDR1 SNHLY, CDR2 FYNNEI. This CDR3 spans 16 amino acids. After removal of 6 bases from V and 6 bases from J, the junction contained 13 bases not matched to a gene. CDR3 coding DNA: TGTGCCAGCAGCTACCCCCGCGCGGGAGTACCCGGGGAGCTGTTTTTT. This encodes CASSYPRAGVPGELFF.

V usage is TRBV15 and J usage is TRBJ2-3, with a tentative D call TRBD2 (5 bases). The CDR3 length is 14 residues. V lost 0 bases and J 6 bases, leaving 10 bases between the germline ends. Germline CDR1 LNHNV, CDR2 YYDKDF (reference sequence). CDR3 amino acids: CATSRDPGGDTQYF. For the CDR3, the DNA is TGTGCCACCAGCAGAGATCCCGGCGGGGATACGCAGTATTTT.

The V call is TRBV7-2, the J call TRBJ2-1; 7 bases are a match to TRBD2. Germline V gene sequence: CDR1 SGHTA, CDR2 FQGNSA. This CDR3 has 16 amino acids. Germline trimming cut 5 bases from V and 8 bases from J; bases unmatched to any gene: 15. The CDR3 reads CASSLDGGRRLDEQFF. CDR3 sequence (DNA): TGTGCCAGCAGCCTGGATGGCGGGAGACGGCTGGATGAGCAGTTCTTC.

The J gene is TRBJ1-5, the V gene TRBV7-3; weak D call: TRBD1 (5 bases). Trimming pared 1 base from V and 0 bases from J, leaving 13 bases between. The V gene's germline CDR1 is SGHTA and CDR2 FQGTGA. The CDR3 covers 17 residues. For the CDR3, the DNA is TGTGCCAGCAGCTTAATTCGCGACAGAAATAGCAATCAGCCCCAGCATTTT. Protein product: CASSLIRDRNSNQPQHF.

The rearrangement links TRBV6-1 to TRBJ2-2; D might be TRBD1 (5 bases). The CDR3 sequence is 14 residues long. The V gene's germline CDR1 is MNHNS and CDR2 SASEGT. Trimming stripped 6 bases from V and 1 base from J, with 9 bases between. CDR3 sequence (DNA): TGTGCCAGCAGCCGTACAGGGAACACCGGGGAGCTGTTTTTT. This sequence encodes CASSRTGNTGELFF.

The chain joins TRBV20-1 to TRBJ1-4; 10 positions match TRBD1. J was trimmed by 10 bases and V by 3 bases; bases with no gene match: 17. The length of the CDR3 is 17 residues. Per germline, CDR1 DFQATT and CDR2 SNEGSKA (reference sequence). CDR3: CSASGQGGSGVQGKLFF. The CDR3 DNA is TGCAGTGCTAGTGGACAGGGGGGGAGCGGAGTCCAAGGAAAACTGTTTTTT.

V and J are TRBV25-1 and TRBJ2-6; TRBD2 might be the D (5 bases). Germline loops: CDR1 MGHDK, CDR2 SYGVNS. The V end lost 1 base, the J end lost 8 bases, and 9 bases lay between the germline ends. CDR3 length equals 14 residues. CDR3 region: CASSESGVSNVLTF. The CDR3 region has the DNA TGTGCCAGCAGTGAATCCGGGGTATCCAACGTCCTGACTTTC.

The chain employs TRBV12-3 or TRBV12-4 and TRBJ2-7, with 7 bases identical to TRBD2. The CDR3 runs to 13 residues. After removal of 5 bases from V and 3 bases from J, the junction contained 4 bases not matched to a gene. This CDR3 is CASSARDYYEQYF. In DNA form, the CDR3 reads TGTGCCAGCAGTGCCCGGGACTACTACGAGCAGTACTTC.

The chain joins TRBV10-3 to TRBJ2-7, with 7 bases matching TRBD1. Germline CDR1 is ENHRY and CDR2 is SYGVKD. The CDR3 is 14 residues long. The trim removed 6 bases at V and 4 bases at J, leaving 9 bases unmatched. CDR3 region: CAISYRGIDYEQYF. The DNA of the CDR3 is TGTGCCATCAGCTACAGGGGAATTGATTACGAGCAGTACTTC.

This chain connects TRBV28 to TRBJ1-5, with a possible D match to TRBD1 (5 bases). V lost 4 bases, J lost 2 bases, and 12 bases lay in between. CDR1 and CDR2 (germline): MDHEN, SYDVKM. The CDR3 covers 15 residues. The CDR3 sequence: CASSSQVWGNQPQHF. The CDR3 DNA reads TGTGCCAGCAGTTCACAGGTTTGGGGCAATCAGCCCCAGCATTTT.

The chain uses TRBV6-6 and TRBJ1-2; D is undetermined. CDR1 and CDR2 (germline): MNHNY, SVGAGI (reference sequence). Trimming removed 6 bases at V and 4 bases at J, with 12 bases between. The CDR3 is 13 residues long. The CDR3 DNA is TGTGCCAGCAGGATCGGCACCCGCTATGGCTACACCTTC. Translating it yields CASRIGTRYGYTF.

CDR3 residues: CASSSPTGSGQYF. In DNA, the CDR3 is TGCGCCAGCAGCTCTCCAACAGGGTCGGGGCAGTACTTC. The chain recombines TRBV5-1 with TRBJ2-7; a possible D gene is TRBD1 (6 bases). This CDR3 comprises 13 residues. V was clipped by 3 bases and J by 9 bases, with 16 bases between them. Per germline, CDR1 SGHRS and CDR2 YFSETQ. The full variable domain, with the rest looked up from reference TRBV5-1 and TRBJ2-7, is KAGVTQTPRYLIKTRGQQVTLSCSPISGHRSVSWYQQTPGQGLQFLFEYFSETQRNKGNFPGRFSGRQFSNSRSEMNVSTLELGDSALYLCASSSPTGSGQYFGPGTRLTVT.

This clone was counted a single time. The chain is built from TRBV2 and TRBJ2-2; 8 nucleotides align to TRBD2. The CDR3 is 14 residues long. Per germline, CDR1 SNHLY and CDR2 FYNNEI. J gave up 7 bases and V 6 bases, and 7 bases lay outside the gene matches. For the CDR3, the DNA is TGTGCCAGCAGAGAGACTAGCGTGAGCGGGGAGCTGTTTTTT. Protein product: CASRETSVSGELFF.

The chain links TRBV7-9 to TRBJ2-1, with 10 bases aligning to TRBD1. With V trimmed by 8 bases and J by 3 bases, 1 base remained unmatched. From germline, CDR1 is SEHNR and CDR2 FQNEAQ (reference sequence). The CDR3 contains 13 residues. The CDR3 sequence is CASGTGDYNEQFF. The CDR3 DNA is TGTGCCAGCGGGACAGGGGACTACAATGAGCAGTTCTTC.

In nucleotides, the CDR3 is TGTGCCAGCAGCTATGGACTAGCGGTCTCCACCGGGGAGCTGTTTTTT. This sequence encodes CASSYGLAVSTGELFF. The rearrangement links TRBV7-2 to TRBJ2-2, with 10 bases that match TRBD2. The CDR3 length is 16 residues. The germline CDR1 and CDR2 sequences are SGHTA and FQGNSA. Germline trimming cut 4 bases from V and 4 bases from J; bases unmatched to any gene: 6.

V is TRBV18 and J is TRBJ1-3, with 11 bases identical to TRBD1. Germline V gene sequence: CDR1 KGHSH, CDR2 LQKENI. There are 19 residues in the CDR3. V was pared by 2 bases and J by 0 bases, with 9 bases of the junction left unmatched. The CDR3 DNA reads as TGTGCCAGCTCACCATCCGGGACAGGGGGTACCCTCTCTGGAAACACCATATATTTT. Encoded protein: CASSPSGTGGTLSGNTIYF. The full variable domain, completed using reference TRBV18 and TRBJ1-3, is NAGVMQNPRHLVRRRGQEARLRCSPMKGHSHVYWYRQLPEEGLKFMVYLQKENIIDESGMPKERFSAEFPKEGPSILRIQQVVRGDSAAYFCASSPSGTGGTLSGNTIYFGEGSWLTVV.